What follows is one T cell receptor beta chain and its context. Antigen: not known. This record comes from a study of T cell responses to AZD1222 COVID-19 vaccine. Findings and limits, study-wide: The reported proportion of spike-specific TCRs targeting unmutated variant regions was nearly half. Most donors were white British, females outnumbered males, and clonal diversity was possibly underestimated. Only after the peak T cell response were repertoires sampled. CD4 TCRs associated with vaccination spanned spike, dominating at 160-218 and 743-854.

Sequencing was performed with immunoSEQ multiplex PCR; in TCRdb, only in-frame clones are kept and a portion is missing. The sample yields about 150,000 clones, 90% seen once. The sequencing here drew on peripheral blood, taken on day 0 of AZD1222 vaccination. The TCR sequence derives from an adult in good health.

In DNA, the CDR3 is TGTGCCAGCAGGCCCGACAAAGACTATGGCTACACCTTC. As protein: CASRPDKDYGYTF. The chain joins TRBV2 to TRBJ1-2, with no clear D. The V gene lost 6 bases and the J gene lost 3 bases, with 11 bases spanning the gap. Germline CDR1 and CDR2: SNHLY and FYNNEI. This CDR3 contains 13 residues.